This TCR beta chain was sequenced in a study of T cells after yellow fever vaccination. Study-level findings and limits: The CD4 compartment and the CD8 compartment contained a small share of clonotypes in common.

There are many counts of this clonotype. The antigen is unknown. A single record per CDR3 protein comes from TCRdb applying MiXCR to the 5' RACE reads. The sample lists about 350,000 distinct CDR3 sequences; 11% were seen once. The CDR3 is 16 amino acids. J gave up 4 bases and V 5 bases, and 10 bases lay outside the gene matches. Germline V gene lookup returns CDR1 SGHAT and CDR2 FQNNGV. The sample here was PBMCs, taken on the day of the first yellow fever vaccination. The V call is TRBV11-2, the J call TRBJ2-1; 8 bases fit TRBD1. This sequence was found in a man aged 18 to 29 who received the YFV17D yellow fever vaccine. The CDR3, as DNA: TGTGCCAGCAGCCCAACTCGGGACAGGCGATACAATGAGCAGTTCTTC. Protein product: CASSPTRDRRYNEQFF.